These T cell receptor beta chains were read from a single sample in a study of graft-versus-host responses after intestinal transplantation. Sequencing was performed with immunoSEQ multiplex PCR; in TCRdb, only in-frame clones are kept and a portion is missing. The table shows about 97,000 clones, with around nine tenths occurring only once. Sequencing was performed on PBMCs, taken 450 to 460 days after intestinal transplant. These receptor sequences come from a human patient who received an intestinal transplant, so some T cells may come from the graft donor. The CDR3 runs from the conserved cysteine through the conserved F or W. The order of the fields is J gene, V gene, clone size, D gene, CDR3 protein, CDR3 DNA. A D gene is named only where the DNA matches it firmly. Size values are once, few and many counts, or a class for expanded clones, and some rows have none.

TRBJ2-5	TRBV2	-	TRBD2	CASMAGGGETQYF	TGTGCCAGCATGGCGGGGGGAGGTGAGACCCAGTACTTC
TRBJ2-7	TRBV6-6	-	-	CASSYSSTSYEQYF	TGTGCCAGCAGTTACTCCTCGACCTCCTACGAGCAGTACTTC
TRBJ2-7	TRBV7-8	-	TRBD1	CASSQAVAGTGFYEQYF	TGTGCCAGCAGTCAAGCAGTCGCCGGGACAGGGTTCTACGAGCAGTACTTC
TRBJ1-4	TRBV2	-	-	CASSGGATPEKLFF	TGTGCCAGCAGTGGGGGAGCAACACCTGAAAAACTGTTTTTT
TRBJ2-1	TRBV19	-	TRBD2	CASALAGGLSEQFF	TGTGCCAGTGCCCTAGCGGGGGGCCTCAGTGAGCAGTTCTTC
TRBJ1-6	TRBV14	-	-	CASSQAANTPLHF	TGTGCCAGCAGCCAGGCGGCCAATACTCCCCTCCACTTT
TRBJ1-6	TRBV11-2	-	TRBD1	CASSLERDSVSPLHF	TGTGCCAGCAGCTTAGAACGGGACAGCGTTTCACCCCTCCACTTT
TRBJ2-5	TRBV23-1	-	TRBD2	CASSRPLAGGVETQYF	TGCGCCAGCAGTCGCCCCCTAGCGGGGGGTGTGGAGACCCAGTACTTC
TRBJ1-1	TRBV7-3	-	-	CASSYGGDTEAFF	TGTGCCAGCAGCTATGGAGGGGACACTGAAGCTTTCTTT
TRBJ2-7	TRBV14	-	-	CASSQAWGGEQYF	TGTGCCAGCAGCCAAGCTTGGGGTGGGGAGCAGTACTTC
TRBJ1-1	TRBV20-1	-	-	CSVTGGTEAFF	TGCAGTGTCACGGGGGGCACTGAAGCTTTCTTT
TRBJ1-2	TRBV14	-	-	CASSQDSGRYTF	TGTGCCAGCAGCCAAGATTCCGGACGGTACACCTTC
TRBJ2-7	TRBV2	-	-	CASRGRDEQYF	TGTGCTAGCAGGGGACGGGACGAGCAGTACTTC
TRBJ1-1	TRBV7-3	-	-	CASSLTKNTEAFF	TGTGCCAGCAGCTTAACAAAGAACACTGAAGCTTTCTTT
TRBJ2-1	TRBV6-6	-	TRBD2	CASTLSGGAVNEQFF	TGTGCCAGCACCTTAAGCGGGGGGGCCGTGAATGAGCAGTTCTTC
TRBJ2-3	TRBV2	-	TRBD2	CASSATSGGGDTQYF	TGTGCCAGCAGTGCCACTAGCGGGGGTGGAGATACGCAGTATTTT
TRBJ2-7	TRBV9	-	TRBD1	CASSFGTGSVEQYF	TGTGCCAGCAGCTTCGGGACAGGGTCTGTCGAGCAGTACTTC
TRBJ2-1	TRBV10-3	-	-	CAISEPIMTTPDLSSYNEQFF	TGTGCCATCAGTGAGCCAATAATGACTACGCCGGATCTTAGCTCCTACAATGAGCAGTTCTTC
TRBJ2-7	TRBV11-2	-	TRBD1	CASSWGQAAYEQYF	TGTGCCAGCAGCTGGGGACAGGCGGCCTACGAGCAGTACTTC
TRBJ2-6	TRBV18	-	-	CASSPVLNRASGANVLTF	TGTGCCAGCTCACCAGTTTTGAACAGAGCCTCTGGGGCCAACGTCCTGACTTTC
TRBJ1-2	TRBV10-3	few	-	CAISGGAEHGYTF	TGTGCCATCAGTGGAGGCGCCGAACATGGCTACACCTTC
TRBJ2-7	TRBV18	few	-	CASSPGGSISYEQYF	TGTGCCAGCTCACCCGGAGGATCCATTTCCTACGAGCAGTACTTC
TRBJ2-5	TRBV7-6	-	-	CASSLAETQYF	TGTGCCAGCAGCTTAGCAGAGACCCAGTACTTC
TRBJ2-7	TRBV2	-	TRBD2	CASRPTSAARYEQYF	TGTGCCAGCAGGCCGACTAGCGCGGCCCGCTACGAGCAGTACTTC
TRBJ1-2	TRBV6-6	-	-	CASSYLLTVDDGYTF	TGTGCCAGCAGTTACCTATTGACAGTGGACGATGGCTACACCTTC
TRBJ1-4	TRBV10-3	few	-	CAISLGGDEKLFF	TGTGCCATCAGTCTCGGGGGGGATGAAAAACTGTTTTTT
TRBJ2-2	TRBV29-1	once	-	CSVSPENTGELFF	TGCAGCGTTTCTCCCGAGAACACCGGGGAGCTGTTTTTT
TRBJ1-2	TRBV18	-	-	CASSPEGSRANYGYTF	TGTGCCAGCTCACCTGAGGGCTCCCGAGCTAACTATGGCTACACCTTC
TRBJ2-7	TRBV6-6	-	TRBD1	CASSYSRDRSYEQYF	TGTGCCAGCAGTTACTCGAGGGACAGGTCCTACGAGCAGTACTTC
TRBJ2-3	TRBV19	once	TRBD2	CASSLPPSGGNRDTQYF	TGTGCCAGTAGTCTCCCCCCTAGCGGGGGGAATCGGGATACGCAGTATTTT
TRBJ1-2	TRBV7-3	-	TRBD1	CASSPGDRNYGHTF	TGTGCCAGCAGCCCGGGGGACAGGAACTATGGCCACACCTTC
TRBJ1-1	TRBV27	-	-	CASSPTPNTEAFF	TGTGCCAGCAGCCCCACCCCGAACACTGAAGCTTTCTTT
TRBJ2-7	TRBV11-3	-	-	CASSGSGDEQYF	TGTGCCAGCAGCGGTTCAGGGGACGAGCAGTACTTC
TRBJ2-7	TRBV18	-	-	CATGGSGYEQYF	TGTGCCACGGGGGGCAGCGGCTACGAGCAGTACTTC
TRBJ1-2	TRBV6-5	-	TRBD1	CASSYAGQGRGYTF	TGTGCCAGCAGTTACGCGGGACAGGGTCGGGGCTACACCTTC
TRBJ1-1	TRBV19	-	TRBD1	CASSTDRDTEAFF	TGTGCCAGTAGTACGGACAGGGATACTGAAGCTTTCTTT
TRBJ2-7	TRBV4-1	-	-	CASSPREGAGEQYF	TGCGCCAGCAGCCCCCGGGAGGGGGCAGGTGAGCAGTACTTC
TRBJ1-1	TRBV6-5	-	-	CASSYPWRTVNTEAFF	TGTGCCAGCAGTTACCCCTGGAGGACAGTGAACACTGAAGCTTTCTTT
TRBJ1-4	TRBV5-6	once	TRBD1	CASSLARQGHEKLFF	TGTGCCAGCAGCTTGGCCCGACAGGGTCATGAAAAACTGTTTTTT
TRBJ2-1	TRBV9	few	-	CASSSRQGLNEQFF	TGTGCCAGCAGCTCTCGACAGGGACTCAATGAGCAGTTCTTC
TRBJ2-3	TRBV5-1	-	-	CASSLSGGDTQYF	TGCGCCAGCAGCTTGTCTGGGGGGGATACGCAGTATTTT
TRBJ1-4	TRBV6-1	-	-	CASGTSEKLFF	TGTGCCAGCGGGACGAGTGAAAAACTGTTTTTT
TRBJ2-7	TRBV9	-	TRBD2	CASSARTSESYEQYF	TGTGCCAGCAGCGCCCGGACTAGCGAGTCCTACGAGCAGTACTTC
TRBJ1-2	TRBV7-3	-	TRBD1	CASSSGQGVSYTF	TGTGCCAGCAGCTCGGGACAGGGTGTAAGCTACACCTTC
TRBJ2-7	TRBV2	-	TRBD2	CASSGEGIYEQYF	TGTGCCAGCAGTGGGGAGGGGATCTACGAGCAGTACTTC
TRBJ1-4	TRBV29-1	-	TRBD1	CSVGDRDRGIEKLFF	TGCAGCGTTGGGGACCGGGACAGGGGTATCGAAAAACTGTTTTTT
TRBJ2-5	TRBV5-5	once	TRBD2	CASSPIAGRETQYF	TGTGCCAGCAGCCCCATAGCGGGTCGGGAGACCCAGTACTTC
TRBJ2-7	TRBV10-3	-	-	CAIRTAVLSYEQYF	TGTGCCATCAGAACGGCAGTTCTTTCCTACGAGCAGTACTTC
TRBJ1-2	TRBV5-8	-	-	CASSLVSRPHGYTF	TGTGCCAGCAGCTTGGTCTCCAGGCCCCATGGCTACACCTTC
TRBJ2-1	TRBV7-6	once	-	CASSQRDWGSSYNEQFF	TGTGCCAGCAGCCAACGGGACTGGGGAAGCTCCTACAATGAGCAGTTCTTC
TRBJ2-1	TRBV5-4	-	TRBD2	CASTNSGGAYNEQFF	TGTGCCAGCACCAATAGCGGGGGGGCTTACAATGAGCAGTTCTTC
TRBJ2-7	TRBV11-1	few	TRBD1	CASSLRGTDYEQYF	TGTGCCAGCAGCTTGCGAGGGACAGACTACGAGCAGTACTTC
TRBJ2-3	TRBV6-5	-	-	CASSRVVGDTQYF	TGTGCCAGCAGTAGGGTAGTGGGAGATACGCAGTATTTT
TRBJ2-3	TRBV4-1	-	-	CASSQDSGTGRNTDTQYF	TGCGCCAGCAGCCAAGACTCAGGGACGGGAAGAAACACAGATACGCAGTATTTT
TRBJ1-2	TRBV5-5	-	-	CASSLAAYGDYGYTF	TGTGCCAGCAGCTTGGCAGCATATGGGGATTATGGCTACACCTTC
TRBJ1-1	TRBV6-1	-	-	CASRNTEAFF	TGTGCCAGCAGAAACACTGAAGCTTTCTTT
TRBJ2-5	TRBV5-6	-	TRBD2	CASSFPRGGHKETQYF	TGTGCCAGCAGCTTCCCCCGGGGGGGGCATAAAGAGACCCAGTACTTC
TRBJ2-4	TRBV25-1	-	-	CASSEWGREGVSDF	TGTGCCAGCAGTGAATGGGGTAGGGAGGGGGTGTCGGACTTC
TRBJ2-6	TRBV5-8	-	-	CASSWVPGFGANVLTF	TGTGCCAGCAGCTGGGTCCCAGGGTTCGGGGCCAACGTCCTGACTTTC
TRBJ1-1	TRBV19	-	-	CASSIAHGLNTEAFF	TGTGCCAGTAGTATCGCCCACGGTTTGAACACTGAAGCTTTCTTT